This TCR beta chain was found in a study of technical replicates of blood from a few donors (dated by TCRdb to the late 2010s). Taken from the germline V gene (reference sequence), the CDR1 and CDR2 loops are SEHNR and FQNEAQ. At the junction V is shortened by 8 bases and J by 4 bases; bases outside the gene matches: 14. Taken from cysteine to phenylalanine, the CDR3 has 17 residues. Only CDR3 DNA remains: 51 bases, in frame from the first base. Remarks on this clone: Its target antigen remains unknown. No much larger clone is present one base from it, and per-base qualities are unavailable.

Receptors were amplified or captured by the immunoSEQ multiplex PCR assay. In its TCRdb copy, this immuneACCESS table keeps in-frame sequences only and misses some clones. Where compared with another copy, unresolved V genes explain less than half of these, and the others have no known cause. In all, the sample holds tens of thousands of clones, and 95% of those were seen once. The top ten clones comprise just over 0.25% of the sample. The chain is made from TRBV7-9 and TRBJ2-1; 10 bases in between match TRBD2. The receptor was derived from a human donor in good health. The sequencing sample was made of T cells isolated from PBMCs. The base sequence is TGTGCCAGCTACCTTAGCATCGGACTAGCGGATTACAATGAGCAGTTCTTC. Translation gives CASYLSIGLADYNEQFF.